This T cell receptor beta chain derives from a study of blood T cell repertoires in COVID-19. Looking at the study overall: Whether acute or convalescent, the COVID-19 samples came from the United States, Italy and Spain. In each case, the material was cDNA or gDNA derived from T cells, B-cell-depleted T cells, or PBMCs.

Original handling: Researchers report that nucleated cell counts were estimated from reference gene primer amplification. Libraries were prepared by immunoSEQ multiplex PCR; TCRdb keeps only in-frame clonotypes and omits some of them. V and J calls and clone size follow that table, whereas D and trimming were derived from the DNA. The sample consists of 110,000 to 150,000 clones, over 75% of them appearing once. Germline V gene data show CDR1 as SGHTA and CDR2 as FQGNSA. Trimming cost V 6 bases and J 0 bases, with 21 bases left between them. The CDR3 runs to 19 residues. V is TRBV7-2 and J is TRBJ2-6, with D perhaps TRBD1 (5 bases). The sequenced sample was peripheral blood. This TCR derives from a human donor in a cohort sampled during active COVID-19. The CDR3 DNA is TGTGCCAGCAGTCCCCGTGCGGCCAGGGTGAGCTCTGGGGCCAACGTCCTGACTTTC. This codes for CASSPRAARVSSGANVLTF. Looking up the rest from reference TRBV7-2 and TRBJ2-6 gives the full variable domain: GAGVSQSPSNKVTEKGKDVELRCDPISGHTALYWYRQSLGQGLEFLIYFQGNSAPDKSGLPSDRFSAERTGGSVSTLTIQRTQQEDSAVYLCASSPRAARVSSGANVLTFGAGSRLTVL.